This section outlines one TCR beta chain sequence together with its context. The target of this receptor is not known. Base quality data are lacking; no much larger clone is found one base away. The Qiagen DNeasy kit was used to extract genomic DNA from unsorted PBMCs and from the negatively selected CD4+ and CD8+ fractions. TCR beta CDR3 regions were amplified by immunoSEQ multiplex PCR using primers annealing to V and J segments. A synthetic immune receptor repertoire was used to minimize amplification bias, and any remaining bias was removed computationally after sequencing. Processing in the source paper ran as follows. Repertoire diversity was quantified as the Shannon entropy index using custom Python scripts. Unsorted, CD4+ and CD8+ repertoires were analyzed separately, except for combined analyses in which CD4+ and CD8+ sequences were merged in silico. Clonal expansion was defined as a frequency increase of at least 2-fold after treatment compared with C1D1, and clones undetected at baseline were assigned a pseudocount of 0.5. Singleton clones were defined as clones with 0 or 1 copy at C1D1, and non-singleton clones were defined as clones with 2 or more copies. Clones expanded in unsorted samples were assigned a CD4+, CD8+ or unknown annotation through matching of protein sequences in sorted samples from the same patient. Wilcoxon tests on paired samples were used to test diversity changes from C1D1 to C4D1. TCRdb mirrors the immuneACCESS table, restricted to in-frame sequences. Some clones are absent from its copies; in checked studies, under half trace to an unresolved V gene, and the reason for the others is unknown. V and J calls and clone size follow that table, whereas D and trimming were derived from the DNA. Across this sample there are around 30,000 clones, with less than 75% seen only once. Approximately 4% of the sample rests with the top ten.

The entry originates in a study of PD-1 blockade in classical Hodgkin lymphoma (dated by TCRdb to about 2020). Notes on the research overall: Nivolumab dosing was 3 mg/kg intravenously every 2 weeks, continuing until either disease progression or unacceptable toxicity. The study used TCR beta sequencing and CyTOF to define a peripheral blood immune signature of response to PD-1 blockade in classical Hodgkin lymphoma.

General study outcomes and caveats: The study was restricted to a single clinical trial cohort, and the causes of repertoire differences, possibly disease activity or prior therapy, were left undefined. Lower diversity was observed in patients in whom nivolumab was started less than 1 year after ASCT, and these patients were excluded from later analyses so that confounding by immune reconstitution would be avoided. By C4D1, a significant rise was seen in CD4+ TCR diversity but not in CD8+ TCR diversity (p=0.0027 vs p=0.16), and the rise was most apparent among complete responders (p=0.02). Among trial patients, those achieving complete response had baseline diversity similar to that of newly diagnosed patients, while diversity was significantly lower in partial responders and progressors. Baseline TCR diversity was reported to be lower in newly diagnosed patients than in healthy donors and to be lower still in relapsed/refractory patients.

V is pared back by 1 base and J by 6 bases, with 7 bases lying between the germline termini. CDR1 and CDR2, looked up from the germline V gene, are LGHNA and YNFKEQ. The cysteine opens and the phenylalanine closes a CDR3 of 12 amino acids. Only the CDR3 DNA stays, 36 bases, in frame from base 1. This sample's time point label indicates: cycle 4 day 1 (C4D1), after 5 to 7 weeks of nivolumab. All trial patients had relapsed after autologous stem cell transplantation, with cohorts A, B and C differing in prior brentuximab vedotin exposure. The trial cohort included 50 or so patients with relapsed/refractory classical Hodgkin lymphoma, and each patient had a best overall response of complete response, partial response or progressive disease. In the multi-cohort phase II CheckMate 205 trial, trial patients received single-agent nivolumab. An independent review committee assessed best overall response by applying the 2007 International Working Group response criteria. PBMCs from the trial were collected at three points: immediately before nivolumab initiation (C1D1), and during therapy at cycle 2 day 1 and cycle 4 day 1. Peripheral blood was collected in 8 mL Vacutainer Cell Preparation Tubes, from which PBMCs were isolated by centrifugation and then cryopreserved.

The starting material was peripheral blood mononuclear cells (PBMCs), obtained before the fourth cycle of nivolumab. This clonotype was obtained from a human donor with classical Hodgkin lymphoma. In this chain, TRBV4-2 is recombined with TRBJ2-7; the D gene is unclear. The base sequence is TGTGCCAGCAGCCAAGGCTTAACCGAGCAGTACTTC. Translated, it reads CASSQGLTEQYF.